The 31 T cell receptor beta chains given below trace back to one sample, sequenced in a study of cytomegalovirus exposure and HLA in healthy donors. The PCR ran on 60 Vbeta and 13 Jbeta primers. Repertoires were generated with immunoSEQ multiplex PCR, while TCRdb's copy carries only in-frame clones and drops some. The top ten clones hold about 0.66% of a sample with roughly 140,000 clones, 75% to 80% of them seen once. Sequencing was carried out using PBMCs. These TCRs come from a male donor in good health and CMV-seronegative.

CDR3 residues: CAWSAGTGFYQPQHF. The CDR3 DNA reads TGTGCCTGGAGTGCCGGGACAGGGTTCTATCAGCCCCAGCATTTT. The chain has TRBV30 and TRBJ1-5, with 9 positions matching TRBD1. The ends lost 1 base at V and 5 bases at J; junction bases unmatched: 6. This CDR3 contains 15 residues. In germline, CDR1 is GTSNPN, CDR2 SVGIG (reference sequence).

The CDR3 coding sequence is TGTGCCATCAAGGGCGGGAGTTCGGAGGAGCAGTTCTTC. The encoded protein is CAIKGGSSEEQFF. The V call is TRBV10-3, the J call TRBJ2-1; 7 bases match TRBD2. V gave up 7 bases and J gave up 10 bases; unmatched junction bases: 10. The length of the CDR3 is 13 residues. In germline, CDR1 is ENHRY, CDR2 SYGVKD.

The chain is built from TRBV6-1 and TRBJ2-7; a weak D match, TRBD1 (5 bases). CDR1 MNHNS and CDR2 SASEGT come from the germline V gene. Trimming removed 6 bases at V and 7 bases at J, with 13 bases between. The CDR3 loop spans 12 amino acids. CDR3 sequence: CASSAGFGEQYF. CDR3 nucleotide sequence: TGTGCCAGCAGCGCAGGGTTTGGAGAGCAGTACTTC.

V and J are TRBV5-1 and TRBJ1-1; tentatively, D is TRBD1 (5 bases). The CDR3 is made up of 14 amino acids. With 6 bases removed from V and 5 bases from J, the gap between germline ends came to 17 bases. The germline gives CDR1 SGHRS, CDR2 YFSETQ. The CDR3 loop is CASTLVGDLTEAFF. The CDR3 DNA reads TGCGCCAGCACTCTGGTAGGGGATCTAACTGAAGCTTTCTTT.

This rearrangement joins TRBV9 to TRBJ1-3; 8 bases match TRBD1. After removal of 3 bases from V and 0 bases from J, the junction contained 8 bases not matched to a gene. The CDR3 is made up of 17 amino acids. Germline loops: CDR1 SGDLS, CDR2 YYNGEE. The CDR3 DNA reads TGTGCCAGCAGCGACCCCTGGACAGGGTCCTCTGGAAACACCATATATTTT. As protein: CASSDPWTGSSGNTIYF.

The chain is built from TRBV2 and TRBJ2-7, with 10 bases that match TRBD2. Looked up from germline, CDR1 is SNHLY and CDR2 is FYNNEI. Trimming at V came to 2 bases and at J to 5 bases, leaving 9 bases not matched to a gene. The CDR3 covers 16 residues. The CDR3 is CASSEWVLAGRNEQYF. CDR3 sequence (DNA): TGTGCCAGCAGTGAATGGGTACTAGCGGGGAGGAACGAGCAGTACTTC.

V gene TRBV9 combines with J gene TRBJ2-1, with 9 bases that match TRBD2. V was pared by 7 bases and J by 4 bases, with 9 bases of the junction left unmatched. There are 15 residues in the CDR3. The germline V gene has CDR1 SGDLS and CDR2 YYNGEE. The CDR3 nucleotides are TGTGCCAGCGGAGGGGAGCGGGGGGATTACAATGAGCAGTTCTTC. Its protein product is CASGGERGDYNEQFF. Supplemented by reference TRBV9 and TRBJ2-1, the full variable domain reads DSGVTQTPKHLITATGQRVTLRCSPRSGDLSVYWYQQSLDQGLQFLIQYYNGEERAKGNILERFSAQQFPDLHSELNLSSLELGDSALYFCASGGERGDYNEQFFGPGTRLTVL.

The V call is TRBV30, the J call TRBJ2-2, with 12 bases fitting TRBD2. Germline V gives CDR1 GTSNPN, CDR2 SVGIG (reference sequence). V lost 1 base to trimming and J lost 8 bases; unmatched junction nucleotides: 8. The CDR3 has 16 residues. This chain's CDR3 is CAWSALAGGAPGELFF. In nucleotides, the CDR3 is TGTGCCTGGAGTGCTCTAGCGGGGGGGGCCCCGGGGGAGCTGTTTTTT. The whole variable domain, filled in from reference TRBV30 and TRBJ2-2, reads SQTIHQWPATLVQPVGSPLSLECTVEGTSNPNLYWYRQAAGRGLQLLFYSVGIGQISSEVPQNLSASRPQDRQFILSSKKLLLSDSGFYLCAWSALAGGAPGELFFGEGSRLTVL.

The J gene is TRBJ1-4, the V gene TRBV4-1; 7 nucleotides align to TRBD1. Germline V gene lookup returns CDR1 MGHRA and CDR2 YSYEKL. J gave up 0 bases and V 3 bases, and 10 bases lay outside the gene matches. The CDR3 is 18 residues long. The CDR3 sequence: CASSHRGQVMATNEKLFF. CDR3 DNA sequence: TGCGCCAGCAGCCACCGAGGACAGGTTATGGCAACTAATGAAAAACTGTTTTTT.

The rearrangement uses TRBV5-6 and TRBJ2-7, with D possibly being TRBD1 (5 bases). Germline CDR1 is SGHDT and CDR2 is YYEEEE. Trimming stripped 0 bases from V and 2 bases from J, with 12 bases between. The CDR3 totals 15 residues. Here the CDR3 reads CASSLVGPPTYEQYF. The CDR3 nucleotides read TGTGCCAGCAGCTTGGTGGGGCCACCCACCTACGAGCAGTACTTC.

The CDR3 spells CASSPTLPSNTGELFF. The CDR3 DNA follows: TGTGCCAGCTCGCCTACTCTCCCTAGCAACACCGGGGAGCTGTTTTTT. J is TRBJ2-2 and V is TRBV18, with D possibly TRBD2 on 5 matching bases. Germline values: CDR1 KGHSH, CDR2 LQKENI. The CDR3 runs to 16 residues. V gave up 6 bases and J gave up 2 bases, with 16 bases separating them.

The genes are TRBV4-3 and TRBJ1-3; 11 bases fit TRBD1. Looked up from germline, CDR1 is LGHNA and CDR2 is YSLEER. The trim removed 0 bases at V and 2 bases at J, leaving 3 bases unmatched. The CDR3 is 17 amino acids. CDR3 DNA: TGCGCCAGCAGCCAAGAATGGGGACAGGGGGCTGGAAACACCATATATTTT. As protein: CASSQEWGQGAGNTIYF.

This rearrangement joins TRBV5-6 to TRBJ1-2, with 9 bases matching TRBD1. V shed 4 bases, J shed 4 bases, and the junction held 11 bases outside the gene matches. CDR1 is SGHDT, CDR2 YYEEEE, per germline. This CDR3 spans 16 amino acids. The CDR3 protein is CASSMDRGLRVYGYTF. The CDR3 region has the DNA TGTGCCAGCAGCATGGACAGGGGCCTACGGGTCTATGGCTACACCTTC.

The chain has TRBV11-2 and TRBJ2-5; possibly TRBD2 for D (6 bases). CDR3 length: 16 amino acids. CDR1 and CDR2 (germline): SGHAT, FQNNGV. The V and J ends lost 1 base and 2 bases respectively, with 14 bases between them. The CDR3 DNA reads TGTGCCAGCAGCTTAGGGGTGACGGGGGTTCAAGAGACCCAGTACTTC. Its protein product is CASSLGVTGVQETQYF.

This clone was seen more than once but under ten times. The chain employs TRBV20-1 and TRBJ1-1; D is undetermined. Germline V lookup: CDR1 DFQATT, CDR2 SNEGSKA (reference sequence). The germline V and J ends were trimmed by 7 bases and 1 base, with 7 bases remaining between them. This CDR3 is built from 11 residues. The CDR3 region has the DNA TGCAGTGGGTGGAGGAACACTGAAGCTTTCTTT. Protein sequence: CSGWRNTEAFF.

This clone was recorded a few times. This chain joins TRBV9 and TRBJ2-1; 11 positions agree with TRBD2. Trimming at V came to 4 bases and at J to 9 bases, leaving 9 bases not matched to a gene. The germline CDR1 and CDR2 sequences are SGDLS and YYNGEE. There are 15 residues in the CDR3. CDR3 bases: TGTGCCAGCAGCCCTCGACTAGCGGGGACTAGTGAGCAGTTCTTC. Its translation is CASSPRLAGTSEQFF.

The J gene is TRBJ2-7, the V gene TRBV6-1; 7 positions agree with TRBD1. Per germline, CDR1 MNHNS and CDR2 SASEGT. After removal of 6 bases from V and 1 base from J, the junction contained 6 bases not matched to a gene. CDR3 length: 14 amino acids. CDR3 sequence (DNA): TGTGCCAGCAGGAAGCTACAGGGGTCCTACGAGCAGTACTTC. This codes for CASRKLQGSYEQYF.

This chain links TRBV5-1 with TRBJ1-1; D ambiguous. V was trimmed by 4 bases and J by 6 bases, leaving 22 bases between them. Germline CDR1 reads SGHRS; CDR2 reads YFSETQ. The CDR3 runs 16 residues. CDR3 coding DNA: TGCGCCAGCAGCGCCTCAACGGGTTCGACGCTCTCTGAAGCTTTCTTT. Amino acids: CASSASTGSTLSEAFF.

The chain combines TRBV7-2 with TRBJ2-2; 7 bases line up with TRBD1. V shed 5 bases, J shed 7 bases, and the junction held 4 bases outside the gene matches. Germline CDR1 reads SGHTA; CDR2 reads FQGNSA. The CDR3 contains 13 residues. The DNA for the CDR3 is TGTGCCAGCAGCCCAGACAGGGTCGGGGAGCTGTTTTTT. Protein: CASSPDRVGELFF.

The CDR3 here is CASSLTPQWQSTYEQYF. CDR3 sequence (DNA): TGTGCCAGCAGCTTAACCCCTCAGTGGCAGTCCACCTACGAGCAGTACTTC. The gene calls are TRBV11-2 and TRBJ2-7, with D unclear. Germline V gene data show CDR1 as SGHAT and CDR2 as FQNNGV. The CDR3 has 17 residues. V lost 2 bases and J 2 bases, leaving 19 bases between the germline ends.

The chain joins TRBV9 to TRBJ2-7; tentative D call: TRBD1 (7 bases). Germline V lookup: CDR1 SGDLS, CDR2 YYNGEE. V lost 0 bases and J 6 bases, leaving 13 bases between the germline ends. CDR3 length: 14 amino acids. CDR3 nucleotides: TGTGCCAGCAGCGTAGGGAGGGACAGTCTCGAGCAGTACTTC. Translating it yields CASSVGRDSLEQYF.

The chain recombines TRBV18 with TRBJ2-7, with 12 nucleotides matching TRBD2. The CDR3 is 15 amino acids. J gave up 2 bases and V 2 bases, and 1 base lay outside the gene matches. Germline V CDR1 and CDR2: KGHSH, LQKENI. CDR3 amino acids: CASSPTSGGTYEQYF. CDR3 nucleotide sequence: TGTGCCAGCTCACCAACTAGCGGGGGGACCTACGAGCAGTACTTC.

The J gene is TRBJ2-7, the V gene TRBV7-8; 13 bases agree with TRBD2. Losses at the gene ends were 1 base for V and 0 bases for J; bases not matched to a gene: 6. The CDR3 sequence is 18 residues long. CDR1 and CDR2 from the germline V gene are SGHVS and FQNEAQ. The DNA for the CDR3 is TGTGCCAGCAGCTTAGGGACTAGCGGGAGCCCCAGCTCCTACGAGCAGTACTTC. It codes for CASSLGTSGSPSSYEQYF.

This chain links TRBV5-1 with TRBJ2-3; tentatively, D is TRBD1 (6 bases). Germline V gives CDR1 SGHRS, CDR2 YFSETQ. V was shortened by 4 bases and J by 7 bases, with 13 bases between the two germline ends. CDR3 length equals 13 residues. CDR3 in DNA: TGCGCCAGCAGCCCCGAAGGGGGTTATACGCAGTATTTT. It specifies CASSPEGGYTQYF. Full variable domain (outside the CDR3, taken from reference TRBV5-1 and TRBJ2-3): KAGVTQTPRYLIKTRGQQVTLSCSPISGHRSVSWYQQTPGQGLQFLFEYFSETQRNKGNFPGRFSGRQFSNSRSEMNVSTLELGDSALYLCASSPEGGYTQYFGPGTRLTVL.

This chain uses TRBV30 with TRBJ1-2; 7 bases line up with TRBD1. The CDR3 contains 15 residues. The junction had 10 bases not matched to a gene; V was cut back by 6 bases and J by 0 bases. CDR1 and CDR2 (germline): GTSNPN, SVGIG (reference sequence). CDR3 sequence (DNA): TGTGCCTGTCCCGGGACAGCGACTGCTAACTATGGCTACACCTTC. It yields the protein CACPGTATANYGYTF.

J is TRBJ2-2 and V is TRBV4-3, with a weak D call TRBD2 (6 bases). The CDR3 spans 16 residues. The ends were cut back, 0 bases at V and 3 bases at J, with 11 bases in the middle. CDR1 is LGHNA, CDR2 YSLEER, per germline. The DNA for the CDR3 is TGCGCCAGCAGCCAAGATTTCGCTAGCGACACCGGGGAGCTGTTTTTT. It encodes CASSQDFASDTGELFF.

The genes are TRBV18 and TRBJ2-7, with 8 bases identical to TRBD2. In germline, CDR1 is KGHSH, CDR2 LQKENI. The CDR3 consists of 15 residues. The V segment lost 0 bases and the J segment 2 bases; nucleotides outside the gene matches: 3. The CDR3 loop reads CASSPPETSAYEQYF. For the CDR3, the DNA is TGTGCCAGCTCACCACCGGAGACTAGCGCCTACGAGCAGTACTTC.

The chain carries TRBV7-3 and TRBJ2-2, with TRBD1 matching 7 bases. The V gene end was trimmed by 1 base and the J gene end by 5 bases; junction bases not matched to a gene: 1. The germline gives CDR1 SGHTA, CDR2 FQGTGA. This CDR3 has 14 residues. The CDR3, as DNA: TGTGCCAGCAGCTTAAAACAGGGGACCGGGGAGCTGTTTTTT. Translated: CASSLKQGTGELFF. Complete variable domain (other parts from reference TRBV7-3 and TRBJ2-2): GAGVSQTPSNKVTEKGKYVELRCDPISGHTALYWYRQSLGQGPEFLIYFQGTGAADDSGLPNDRFFAVRPEGSVSTLKIQRTERGDSAVYLCASSLKQGTGELFFGEGSRLTVL.

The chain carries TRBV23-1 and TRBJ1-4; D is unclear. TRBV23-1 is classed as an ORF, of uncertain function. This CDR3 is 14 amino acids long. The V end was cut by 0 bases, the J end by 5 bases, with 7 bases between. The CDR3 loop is CASSQSEENEKLFF. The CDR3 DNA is TGCGCCAGCAGTCAATCGGAGGAAAATGAAAAACTGTTTTTT.

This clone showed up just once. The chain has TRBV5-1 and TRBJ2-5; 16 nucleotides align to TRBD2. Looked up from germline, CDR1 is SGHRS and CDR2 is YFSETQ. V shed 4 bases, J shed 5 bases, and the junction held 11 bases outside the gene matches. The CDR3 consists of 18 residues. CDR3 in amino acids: CASSPGLAGGDSVETQYF. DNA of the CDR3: TGCGCCAGCAGCCCGGGACTAGCGGGGGGGGACTCGGTTGAGACCCAGTACTTC.

The CDR3 nucleotides read TGTGCTAGTGCCTTGACTCTGGGTAACTATGGCTACACCTTC. Protein sequence: CASALTLGNYGYTF. The chain combines TRBV12-5 with TRBJ1-2; D call uncertain. The germline V gene has CDR1 LGHNT and CDR2 FRNRAP. The ends were cut back, 7 bases at V and 1 base at J, with 13 bases in the middle. This CDR3 spans 14 amino acids.